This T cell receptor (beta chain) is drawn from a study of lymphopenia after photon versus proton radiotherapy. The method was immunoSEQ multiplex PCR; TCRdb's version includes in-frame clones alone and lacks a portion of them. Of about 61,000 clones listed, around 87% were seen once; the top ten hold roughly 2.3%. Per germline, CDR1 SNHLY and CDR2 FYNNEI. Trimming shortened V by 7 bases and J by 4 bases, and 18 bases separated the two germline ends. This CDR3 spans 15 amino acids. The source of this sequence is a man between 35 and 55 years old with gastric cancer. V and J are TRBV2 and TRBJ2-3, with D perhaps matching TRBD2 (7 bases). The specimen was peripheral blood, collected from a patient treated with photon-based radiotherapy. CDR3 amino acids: CASTQGGGLADTQYF. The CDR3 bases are TGTGCCAGCACCCAAGGGGGGGGGTTAGCAGATACGCAGTATTTT.